This T cell receptor (beta chain) was sequenced during a study of T cells after yellow fever vaccination. In its sample, this clonotype was seen a few times. TCRdb fed the 5' RACE reads into MiXCR, producing one record per CDR3 protein. The data contain roughly 170,000 distinct CDR3 sequences, around 9.7% of them singletons. Germline V lookup: CDR1 MGHRA, CDR2 YSYEKL. V was trimmed by 10 bases and J by 10 bases, leaving 17 bases between them. CDR3 size: 13 residues. Source: CD8+ T cells sorted from PBMCs, taken 45 days after the yellow fever booster vaccination. The V and J genes are TRBV4-1 and TRBJ1-6; D may be TRBD1 (5 bases). The receptor was derived from a man between 18 and 35 years old who received the YFV17D yellow fever vaccine. This chain's CDR3 is CATHSGDRSPLHF. In DNA, the CDR3 is TGCGCCACCCACTCTGGGGACCGATCACCCCTCCACTTT.